The rows below give T cell receptor beta chains drawn from one sample of a study of OX40 agonist ivuxolimab in advanced cancers. The repertoire was sequenced with immunoSEQ multiplex PCR; TCRdb's copy has only in-frame clones and lacks some. The table records tens of thousands of clones, more than 70% of them present only once. Sequencing was performed on CD4+ or CD8+ T cells sorted from blood, taken in a trial of the OX40 agonist ivuxolimab. These receptors were collected from an adult with an advanced solid tumor such as melanoma, head and neck, liver or kidney cancer. CDR3s include the opening cysteine and the closing phenylalanine or tryptophan. A D gene is named only where the DNA matches it firmly. Some rows have no size entry. The others give once, few or many, or a class for an expanded clone.

TRBV5-5	.	TRBJ2-5	16	.	CASSTQLADKQETQYF	TGTGCCAGCAGCACCCAGTTGGCGGACAAACAAGAGACCCAGTACTTC
TRBV11-2	TRBD2	TRBJ2-1	16	.	CASSPLAGGSYNEQFF	TGTGCCAGCAGCCCCTTAGCGGGGGGCTCCTACAATGAGCAGTTCTTC
TRBV10-3	.	TRBJ1-2	14	.	CAISETGDLYGYTF	TGTGCCATCAGTGAGACCGGGGACCTGTATGGCTACACCTTC
TRBV6-1	TRBD2	TRBJ2-3	14	.	CGCPGGGATDTQYF	TGTGGCTGCCCAGGCGGGGGGGCCACAGATACGCAGTATTTT
TRBV6-5	TRBD1	TRBJ1-2	14	once	CASSTGTGRNGYTF	TGTGCCAGCAGTACAGGGACAGGGAGGAATGGCTACACCTTC
TRBV19	.	TRBJ2-5	15	.	CASSIRGTREGTQYF	TGTGCCAGTAGTATTAGGGGAACAAGAGAAGGGACCCAGTACTTC
TRBV5-1	.	TRBJ2-7	12	once	CASSLAVGKQYF	TGCGCCAGCAGCTTGGCCGTCGGGAAGCAGTACTTC
TRBV9	.	TRBJ2-2	13	.	CASSERDTGELFF	TGTGCCAGCAGTGAGAGGGACACCGGGGAGCTGTTTTTT
TRBV6-1	.	TRBJ1-5	13	.	CASSRDGNQPQHF	TGTGCCAGCAGCCGGGACGGAAATCAGCCCCAGCATTTT
TRBV5-4	TRBD1	TRBJ1-2	17	.	CASSLGQGVPMLGGYTF	TGTGCCAGCAGCTTGGGACAGGGGGTTCCTATGCTGGGGGGCTACACCTTC
TRBV6-6	.	TRBJ1-5	15	.	CASSYTGSSNQPQHF	TGTGCCAGCAGTTATACAGGGTCTAGCAATCAGCCCCAGCATTTT
TRBV5-4	.	TRBJ2-3	13	.	CASSITSLDTQYF	TGTGCCAGCAGCATCACTAGTTTGGATACGCAGTATTTT
TRBV5-1	.	TRBJ2-6	14	.	CASSVGGGANVLTF	TGCGCCAGCAGCGTGGGCGGGGGGGCCAACGTCCTGACTTTC
TRBV18	.	TRBJ2-2	17	.	CASSPLYTDANTGELFF	TGTGCCAGCTCACCACTATATACGGACGCGAACACCGGGGAGCTGTTTTTT
TRBV21-1	.	TRBJ2-3	16	.	CASSNTGRSSTDTQYF	TGTGCCAGCAGCAATACGGGACGGAGTAGCACAGATACGCAGTATTTT
TRBV7-3	TRBD1	TRBJ2-2	15	.	CASSSGQGNTGELFF	TGTGCCAGCAGCTCAGGACAGGGGAACACCGGGGAGCTGTTTTTT
TRBV10-3	TRBD1	TRBJ2-7	14	.	CAISGEQGSYEQYF	TGTGCCATCAGTGGAGAACAGGGGTCCTACGAGCAGTACTTC